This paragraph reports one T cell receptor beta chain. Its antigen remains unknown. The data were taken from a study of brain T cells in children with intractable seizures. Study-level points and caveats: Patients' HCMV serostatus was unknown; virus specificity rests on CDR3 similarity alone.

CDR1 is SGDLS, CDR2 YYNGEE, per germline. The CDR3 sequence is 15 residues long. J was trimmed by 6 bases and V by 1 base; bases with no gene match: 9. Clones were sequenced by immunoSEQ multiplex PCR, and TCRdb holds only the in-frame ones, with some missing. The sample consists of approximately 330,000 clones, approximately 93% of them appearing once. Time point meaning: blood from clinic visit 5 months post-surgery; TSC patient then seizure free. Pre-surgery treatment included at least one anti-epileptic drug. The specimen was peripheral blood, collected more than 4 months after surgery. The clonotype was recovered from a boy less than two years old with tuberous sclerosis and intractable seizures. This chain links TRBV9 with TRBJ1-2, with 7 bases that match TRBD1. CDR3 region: CASSVYRGEVDGYTF. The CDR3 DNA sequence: TGTGCCAGCAGCGTATACAGGGGAGAAGTAGATGGCTACACCTTC.